These 27 T cell receptor beta chains were sequenced from one sample in a study of OX40 agonist ivuxolimab in advanced cancers. The table came from immunoSEQ multiplex PCR; TCRdb's copy has only in-frame clones and leaves some out. Of more than 50,000 clones in the sample, more than 85% were seen once. The sample was CD4+ or CD8+ T cells sorted from blood, taken in a trial of the OX40 agonist ivuxolimab. The receptors originated from an adult with an advanced solid tumor such as melanoma, head and neck, liver or kidney cancer.

This clone was seen just once. The chain is built from TRBV4-1 and TRBJ1-3, with 7 bases matching TRBD1. This CDR3 has 16 residues. Germline lookup yields CDR1 MGHRA and CDR2 YSYEKL. The V and J ends lost 4 bases and 5 bases, in that order; junction bases with no gene match: 11. This CDR3 reads CASSPGQARGRNTIYF. CDR3 in DNA: TGCGCCAGCAGCCCCGGACAGGCGAGAGGGAGAAACACCATATATTTT.

As concerns this clone: A junction end diverges from the germline sequence, so it may reflect a read error. CDR3 protein: CASSLDLGETQYF. DNA of the CDR3: TGTGCTAGCAGCTTAGATCTTGGGGAGACCCAGTACTTC. The rearrangement uses TRBV7-7 and TRBJ2-5; D unclear. Germline V gene sequence: CDR1 SSHAT, CDR2 FNYEAQ (reference sequence). The CDR3 is made up of 13 amino acids.

This clone turned up a few times. This chain joins TRBV29-1 and TRBJ1-2; D gene uncertain. The germline gives CDR1 SQVTM, CDR2 ANQGSEA. The CDR3 contains 12 residues. With 5 bases removed from V and 4 bases from J, the gap between germline ends came to 11 bases. The CDR3 here is CSVSRTVYGYTF. In DNA form, the CDR3 reads TGCAGCGTTAGCCGGACGGTCTATGGCTACACCTTC.

V usage is TRBV5-4 and J usage is TRBJ2-2; a possible D gene is TRBD2 (5 bases). CDR3 size: 15 residues. In germline, CDR1 is SGHNT, CDR2 YYREEE (reference sequence). Between the trimmed V and J ends, which lost 2 bases and 5 bases, there was a span of 13 bases. The CDR3 DNA follows: TGTGCCAGCAGCTTAGGGTCACGGGGAACCGGGGAGCTGTTTTTT. This sequence encodes CASSLGSRGTGELFF.

V gene TRBV4-1 combines with J gene TRBJ2-2; a weak D match, TRBD2 (6 bases). The CDR3 totals 14 residues. V was pared by 4 bases and J by 5 bases, with 11 bases between. In germline, CDR1 is MGHRA, CDR2 YSYEKL. CDR3 protein: CASSLMGGTGELFF. As DNA, the CDR3 is TGCGCCAGCAGCCTAATGGGAGGTACCGGGGAGCTGTTTTTT.

The V gene is TRBV23-1, the J gene TRBJ1-2; D perhaps matches TRBD1 (6 bases). TRBV23-1 is sorted into the ORF group, with uncertain function. Trimming removed 4 bases at V and 5 bases at J, with 29 bases between. The CDR3 has 19 amino acids. CDR3 coding DNA: TGCGCCAGCAGTCCGCCCAGACCTCCGGGACACTCAACGGGGTATGGCTACACCTTC. As protein: CASSPPRPPGHSTGYGYTF.

The chain uses TRBV15 and TRBJ1-5; D remains unclear. V was clipped by 0 bases and J by 4 bases, with 19 bases between them. The length of the CDR3 is 18 residues. In germline, CDR1 is LNHNV, CDR2 YYDKDF (reference sequence). CDR3 nucleotides: TGTGCCACCAGCAGAGAACCAGCAAGCTCTAAATATAATCAGCCCCAGCATTTT. It translates to CATSREPASSKYNQPQHF.

V gene TRBV4-2 combines with J gene TRBJ2-3, with 7 bases aligning to TRBD2. Germline V gene lookup returns CDR1 LGHNA and CDR2 YNFKEQ. With 4 bases clipped from V and 2 bases from J, the junction kept 6 bases outside the gene matches. The CDR3 has 15 residues. In nucleotides, the CDR3 is TGTGCCAGCAGCCGGGCGGGAGAGGCCACAGATACGCAGTATTTT. As protein: CASSRAGEATDTQYF.

The rearrangement links TRBV14 to TRBJ2-1, with D possibly TRBD1 on 6 matching bases. V lost 1 base, J lost 6 bases, and 19 bases lay in between. From germline, CDR1 is SGHDN and CDR2 FVKESK. This CDR3 has 17 amino acids. The CDR3 coding sequence is TGTGCCAGCAGCCAAGTGGACCAAGGGAGAGGGGGCAATGAGCAGTTCTTC. It yields the protein CASSQVDQGRGGNEQFF.

This sequence joins TRBV15 and TRBJ1-4; D gene unclear. Germline CDR1 LNHNV, CDR2 YYDKDF (reference sequence). The V end was cut by 0 bases, the J end by 3 bases, with 8 bases between. The CDR3 length is 15 residues. The CDR3 reads CATSRDLAANEKLFF. The CDR3, as DNA: TGTGCCACCAGCAGAGATCTCGCGGCTAATGAAAAACTGTTTTTT.

The rearrangement uses TRBV29-1 and TRBJ2-1; no reliable D call. Deletions cut 7 bases from V and 5 bases from J, with 18 bases between. CDR1 is SQVTM and CDR2 is ANQGSEA in the germline V gene. This CDR3 region has 14 residues. The CDR3 nucleotides read TGCAGCGCTCGCGGTCGATGGTCGGACAATGAGCAGTTCTTC. Translated: CSARGRWSDNEQFF.

With respect to this clone: Other DNA sequences from this sample encode an identical CDR3 as well. The chain recombines TRBV18 with TRBJ2-7; 12 bases are shared with TRBD2. In germline, CDR1 is KGHSH, CDR2 LQKENI. The V and J ends lost 3 bases and 2 bases, in that order; junction bases with no gene match: 2. The CDR3 length is 15 residues. CDR3 coding DNA: TGTGCCAGCTCACCTGGACTAGCGGGGACCTACGAGCAGTACTTC. It codes for CASSPGLAGTYEQYF.

The V gene is TRBV19, the J gene TRBJ1-1, with TRBD1 matching 8 bases. Germline V lookup: CDR1 LNHDA, CDR2 SQIVND (reference sequence). V gave up 5 bases and J gave up 1 base; unmatched junction bases: 3. The CDR3 contains 14 residues. CDR3 region: CASSVDRENTEAFF. The CDR3 DNA follows: TGTGCCAGTAGTGTGGACAGGGAGAACACTGAAGCTTTCTTT.

V is TRBV5-6 and J is TRBJ2-4; perhaps D is TRBD1 or TRBD2 (5 bases each). The V end was cut by 3 bases, the J end by 0 bases, with 10 bases between. Germline V gives CDR1 SGHDT, CDR2 YYEEEE. The CDR3 is 15 residues long. In nucleotides, the CDR3 is TGTGCCAGCAGCTCCTGGGGGATAGCCAAAAACATTCAGTACTTC. Residues: CASSSWGIAKNIQYF.

This sequence joins TRBV5-4 and TRBJ2-3; D is possibly TRBD2 (6 bases). V was cut by 5 bases and J by 8 bases, with 24 bases left in between. Germline lookup yields CDR1 SGHNT and CDR2 YYREEE (reference sequence). This CDR3 is 16 amino acids long. The CDR3 sequence: CASSPVSGGRQLTQYF. The CDR3 region has the DNA TGTGCCAGCAGTCCCGTCTCAGGAGGGAGGCAACTTACGCAGTATTTT.

The chain combines TRBV5-1 with TRBJ2-1; D gene uncertain. V lost 4 bases to trimming and J lost 7 bases, with 18 bases between them. CDR3 length: 15 amino acids. In germline, CDR1 is SGHRS, CDR2 YFSETQ. The CDR3 loop reads CASSIGPPSGNEQFF. The CDR3 coding sequence is TGCGCCAGCAGCATTGGACCTCCTTCCGGGAATGAGCAGTTCTTC.

The CDR3 DNA follows: TGTGCCAGCAGCCCAGGGGTAGGACAGGGCACAGATACGCAGTATTTT. Translated, it gives CASSPGVGQGTDTQYF. The V gene is TRBV4-2, the J gene TRBJ2-3; 7 bases agree with TRBD1. Germline V gene data show CDR1 as LGHNA and CDR2 as YNFKEQ. CDR3 size: 16 residues. After removal of 4 bases from V and 1 base from J, the junction contained 8 bases not matched to a gene.

This clone was picked up one time. V is TRBV7-9 and J is TRBJ2-1; TRBD2 is a possible D gene (5 bases). The V gene's germline CDR1 is SEHNR and CDR2 FQNEAQ (reference sequence). The CDR3 consists of 17 residues. Trimming cost V 2 bases and J 11 bases, with 25 bases left between them. The CDR3 DNA is TGTGCCAGCAGCTTAAATTTTAGAGGGCGAACTCCTTATAAGCAGTTCTTC. It codes for CASSLNFRGRTPYKQFF.

This clone was counted once. The chain has TRBV5-6 and TRBJ1-1, with TRBD1 identical over 7 bases. This CDR3 spans 15 amino acids. The V and J ends lost 2 bases and 1 base, in that order; junction bases with no gene match: 5. The germline V gene encodes CDR1 SGHDT and CDR2 YYEEEE. CDR3 protein: CASSLVRQGNTEAFF. CDR3 bases: TGTGCCAGCAGCTTAGTCCGACAGGGGAACACTGAAGCTTTCTTT.

The V call is TRBV15, the J call TRBJ1-6; no clear D gene. The CDR3 covers 16 residues. The germline CDR1 and CDR2 sequences are LNHNV and YYDKDF (reference sequence). V was clipped by 0 bases and J by 9 bases, with 15 bases between them. The CDR3 DNA sequence: TGTGCCACCAGCAGAGATGGCACCACCTCGGGTTCACCCCTCCACTTT. Protein: CATSRDGTTSGSPLHF.

The chain links TRBV19 to TRBJ1-4; no definite D call. Germline loops: CDR1 LNHDA, CDR2 SQIVND (reference sequence). The CDR3 has 14 amino acids. The ends were cut back, 6 bases at V and 5 bases at J, with 13 bases in the middle. The CDR3 protein is CASRGQGSNEKLFF. CDR3 DNA: TGTGCCAGTAGAGGCCAAGGGTCCAATGAAAAACTGTTTTTT.

This clone was picked up a small number of times. V and J are TRBV27 and TRBJ1-2; tentatively, D is TRBD1 (6 bases). CDR3 length: 14 residues. Trimming left V 6 bases short and J 4 bases short, with 15 bases between. Germline CDR1 MNHEY, CDR2 SMNVEV (reference sequence). This CDR3 reads CASRETGMGYGYTF. The CDR3 DNA reads TGTGCCAGCAGGGAAACAGGGATGGGCTATGGCTACACCTTC.

The V and J genes are TRBV15 and TRBJ1-5; D is uncertain. V dropped 1 base and J dropped 6 bases, with 7 bases sitting between them. CDR3 length equals 13 residues. Per germline, CDR1 LNHNV and CDR2 YYDKDF (reference sequence). CDR3 loop: CATSRVPVQPQHF. The CDR3 nucleotides read TGTGCCACCAGCAGAGTGCCCGTTCAGCCCCAGCATTTT.

The chain has TRBV9 and TRBJ1-2; 10 bases are a match to TRBD1. Germline V gene data show CDR1 as SGDLS and CDR2 as YYNGEE. CDR3 length equals 16 residues. Trimming took 3 bases from V and 11 from J; bases not matched to a gene: 16. CDR3 nucleotides: TGTGCCAGCAGCGGATCTACCGGGACAGGGGCCGTTAAGTACACCTTC. Amino acids: CASSGSTGTGAVKYTF.

The rearrangement joins TRBV6-5 to TRBJ1-5; D is possibly TRBD1 (5 bases). The germline gives CDR1 MNHEY, CDR2 SVGAGI. The CDR3 is made up of 13 amino acids. Trimming removed 6 bases at V and 7 bases at J, with 13 bases between. CDR3 protein: CASSGLAGQPQHF. CDR3 nucleotide sequence: TGTGCCAGCAGCGGCCTCGCAGGGCAGCCCCAGCATTTT.

The gene calls are TRBV7-2 and TRBJ2-7; D remains ambiguous. V was trimmed by 5 bases and J by 3 bases, leaving 11 bases between them. The CDR3 is 13 residues long. Germline V gene data show CDR1 as SGHTA and CDR2 as FQGNSA. Written as DNA, the CDR3 is TGTGCCAGCAGCCTTAACCAAGACTACGAGCAGTACTTC. This sequence encodes CASSLNQDYEQYF.

The chain combines TRBV7-3 with TRBJ2-7; TRBD2 matches at 10 bases. This CDR3 contains 15 residues. The germline gives CDR1 SGHTA, CDR2 FQGTGA. With V trimmed by 5 bases and J by 4 bases, 8 bases remained unmatched. CDR3 nucleotides: TGTGCCAGCAGCCCCCTAGCGGGAGTCGGGTACGAGCAGTACTTC. Its translation: CASSPLAGVGYEQYF.